This T cell receptor (beta chain) comes out of a study of CD8 T cells in ankylosing spondylitis. Regarding the study as a whole: For ankylosing spondylitis blood, a TCR beta motif of 7 or 8 highly homologous variants appeared characteristic.

TCRdb independently ran MiXCR on the 5' RACE reads; one entry per CDR3 protein. Among fewer than 400,000 distinct CDR3 sequences listed, around 20% were seen once. Trimming took off 2 bases at V and 4 bases at J, with 11 bases between the two ends. The CDR3 contains 14 residues. Germline V gene sequence: CDR1 KGHSH, CDR2 LQKENI. This clonotype has a single count. Antigen specificity is unknown. This chain connects TRBV18 to TRBJ1-2, with a possible D match to TRBD1 (5 bases). The sample taken for sequencing was blood, either unsorted or a sorted T cell fraction (not recorded which). This clonotype originated in a male donor with ankylosing spondylitis. CDR3 nucleotide sequence: TGTGCCAGCTCACCATCCGGGGCGTTCTATGGCTACACCTTC. Translation gives CASSPSGAFYGYTF.